This T cell receptor beta chain was profiled in a study of control samples from healthy donors and cancer patients. Libraries were prepared by immunoSEQ multiplex PCR; TCRdb keeps only in-frame clonotypes and omits some of them. The sample has about 170,000 clones, approximately 94% seen once; the top ten hold roughly 1.3%. V shed 3 bases and J shed 4 bases, with 11 bases lying between them. The germline V gene has CDR1 DFQATT and CDR2 SNEGSKA (reference sequence). The CDR3 is 13 amino acids. The chain recombines TRBV20-1 with TRBJ2-3; the D gene could be TRBD1 or TRBD2 (6 bases each). This TCR came from a woman aged 18-29 years in good health. Source material: blood. CDR3 sequence (DNA): TGCAGTGCTAGTAGGGGGGTAGCAGATACGCAGTATTTT. Its protein is CSASRGVADTQYF.